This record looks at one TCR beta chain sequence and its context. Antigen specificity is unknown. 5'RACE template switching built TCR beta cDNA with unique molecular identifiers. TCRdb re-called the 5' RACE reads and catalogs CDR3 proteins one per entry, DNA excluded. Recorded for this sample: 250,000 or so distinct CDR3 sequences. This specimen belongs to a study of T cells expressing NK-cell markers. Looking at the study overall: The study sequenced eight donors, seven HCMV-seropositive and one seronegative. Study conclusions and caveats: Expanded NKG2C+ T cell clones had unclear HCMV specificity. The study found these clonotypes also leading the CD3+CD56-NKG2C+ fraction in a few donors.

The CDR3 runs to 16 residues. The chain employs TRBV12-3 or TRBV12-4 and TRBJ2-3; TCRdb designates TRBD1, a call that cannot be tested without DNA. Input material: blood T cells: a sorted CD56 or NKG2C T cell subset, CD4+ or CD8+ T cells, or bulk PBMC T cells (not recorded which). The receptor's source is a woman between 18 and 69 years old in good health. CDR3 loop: CASSSRGRASTDTQYF.